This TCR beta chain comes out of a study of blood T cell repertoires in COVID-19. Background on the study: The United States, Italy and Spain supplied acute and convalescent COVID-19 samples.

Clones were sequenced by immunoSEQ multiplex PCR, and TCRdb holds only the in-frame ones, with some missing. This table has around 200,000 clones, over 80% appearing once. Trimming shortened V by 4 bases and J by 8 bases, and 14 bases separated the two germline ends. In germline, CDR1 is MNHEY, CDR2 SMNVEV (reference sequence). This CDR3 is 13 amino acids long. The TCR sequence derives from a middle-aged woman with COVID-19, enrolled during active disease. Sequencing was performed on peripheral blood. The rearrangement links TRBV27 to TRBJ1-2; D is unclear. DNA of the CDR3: TGTGCCAGCAGTTCCTCGACGGAGATCGGCTACACCTTC. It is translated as CASSSSTEIGYTF.